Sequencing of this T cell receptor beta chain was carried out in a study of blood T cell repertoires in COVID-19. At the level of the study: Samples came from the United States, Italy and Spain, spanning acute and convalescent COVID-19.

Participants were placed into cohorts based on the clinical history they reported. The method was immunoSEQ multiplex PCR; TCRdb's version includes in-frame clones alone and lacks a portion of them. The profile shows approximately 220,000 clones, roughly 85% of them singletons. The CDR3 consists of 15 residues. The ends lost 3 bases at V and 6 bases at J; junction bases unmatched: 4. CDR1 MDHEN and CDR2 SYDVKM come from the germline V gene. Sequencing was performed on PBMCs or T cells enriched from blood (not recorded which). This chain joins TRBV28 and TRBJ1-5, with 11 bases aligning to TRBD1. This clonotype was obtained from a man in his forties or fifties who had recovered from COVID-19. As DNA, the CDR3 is TGTGCCAGCAGTTTCGGCGGGACAGGGGGTCAGCCCCAGCATTTT. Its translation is CASSFGGTGGQPQHF.